The T cell receptor (beta chain) under discussion was sequenced for a study of cytomegalovirus exposure and HLA in healthy donors. As for the study in general: The 550 to 800 first-cohort repertoires and the 95 to 150 validation repertoires shared the same platform, a later analysis reported.

Per germline, CDR1 SGHTS and CDR2 YDEGEE. V shed 0 bases, J shed 5 bases, and the junction held 5 bases outside the gene matches. The CDR3 totals 16 residues. The data were produced by immunoSEQ multiplex PCR, yet TCRdb's version contains in-frame clones alone and is incomplete. The sample includes about 58,000 clones, roughly 90% seen only once; the top ten take approximately 1%. J is TRBJ2-2 and V is TRBV5-8, with 9 bases fitting TRBD2. This TCR was recovered from a man between 18 and 29 years old in good health and CMV-seronegative. Sequenced sample: PBMCs. The CDR3 sequence is CASSLGLAAITGELFF. The CDR3 nucleotides are TGTGCCAGCAGCTTGGGACTAGCGGCAATTACCGGGGAGCTGTTTTTT.